The 29 T cell receptor beta chains in this list originate from one sample, sequenced in a study of cytomegalovirus exposure and HLA in healthy donors. It was with 60 Vbeta and 13 Jbeta primers that the PCR ran. The assay was immunoSEQ multiplex PCR, and TCRdb's table has in-frame clones only and misses some. The sample includes some 150,000 clones, around four fifths of them seen just once. The specimen was PBMCs. These receptor sequences come from a middle-aged man in good health and CMV-seronegative.

This clone occurred a few times. The rearrangement uses TRBV30 and TRBJ2-7; D might be TRBD2 (6 bases). This CDR3 is built from 16 residues. CDR1 is GTSNPN, CDR2 SVGIG, per germline (reference sequence). Deletions cut 0 bases from V and 7 bases from J, with 22 bases between. For the CDR3, the DNA is TGTGCCTGGAGTGTAACCGGCAGGCGGGAAAGGGGAGAGCAGTACTTC. Protein product: CAWSVTGRRERGEQYF.

This chain connects TRBV5-1 to TRBJ2-5, with D tentatively TRBD1 (6 bases). Per germline, CDR1 SGHRS and CDR2 YFSETQ. The V and J ends lost 2 bases and 5 bases respectively, with 10 bases between them. CDR3 length: 13 residues. The DNA for the CDR3 is TGCGCCAGCAGCTTCACAGGGTTGGAGACCCAGTACTTC. Amino acids: CASSFTGLETQYF.

The V gene is TRBV5-1, the J gene TRBJ1-3; D is uncertain. CDR3 length equals 15 residues. The V and J ends lost 4 bases and 2 bases respectively, with 13 bases between them. CDR1 is SGHRS, CDR2 YFSETQ, per germline. The CDR3 reads CASSGDGSPGNTIYF. The CDR3 DNA reads as TGCGCCAGCAGCGGCGACGGGTCTCCTGGAAACACCATATATTTT.

The rearrangement uses TRBV5-8 and TRBJ2-3, with D uncertain. V was cut by 0 bases and J by 0 bases, with 5 bases left in between. The CDR3 extends over 14 amino acids. The germline V gene has CDR1 SGHTS and CDR2 YDEGEE. The CDR3 sequence: CASSLAVSTDTQYF. The CDR3 DNA follows: TGTGCCAGCAGCTTGGCCGTGAGCACAGATACGCAGTATTTT. Looking up the rest from reference TRBV5-8 and TRBJ2-3 gives the full variable domain: EAGVTQSPTHLIKTRGQQATLRCSPISGHTSVYWYQQALGLGLQFLLWYDEGEERNRGNFPPRFSGRQFPNYSSELNVNALELEDSALYLCASSLAVSTDTQYFGPGTRLTVL.

J is TRBJ2-1 and V is TRBV9; 9 nucleotides align to TRBD2. The CDR3 length is 15 residues. The V gene end was trimmed by 5 bases and the J gene end by 2 bases; junction bases not matched to a gene: 5. The germline CDR1 and CDR2 sequences are SGDLS and YYNGEE. CDR3 DNA: TGTGCCAGCAGACCTAGCGGGGCAACCTACAATGAGCAGTTCTTC. Protein sequence: CASRPSGATYNEQFF.

The chain recombines TRBV4-3 with TRBJ2-7; possibly TRBD1 for D (6 bases). With 4 bases removed from V and 3 bases from J, the gap between germline ends came to 13 bases. The V gene's germline CDR1 is LGHNA and CDR2 YSLEER. The CDR3 contains 14 residues. The CDR3 is CASSLRQVGYEQYF. CDR3 nucleotides: TGCGCCAGCAGCCTCAGACAGGTGGGCTACGAGCAGTACTTC.

Of note for this clone: At one end the junction does not follow the germline gene, possibly because of a read error. This sample also contains other DNA sequences that code for the same CDR3. The chain is built from TRBV5-4 and TRBJ1-1; D not resolved. Looked up from germline, CDR1 is SGHNT and CDR2 is YYREEE (reference sequence). This CDR3 is built from 12 residues. The CDR3 DNA is TGTGCCAGCAGCAGAGATAGCACTGAAGCCTTCTTT. It translates to CASSRDSTEAFF.

This chain links TRBV7-2 with TRBJ1-1; 8 bases are a match to TRBD1. CDR1 is SGHTA and CDR2 is FQGNSA in the germline V gene. The CDR3 sequence is 15 residues long. After removal of 4 bases from V and 2 bases from J, the junction contained 6 bases not matched to a gene. The CDR3 here is CASSSKGQVNTEAFF. The CDR3 nucleotides are TGTGCCAGCAGCTCTAAGGGACAGGTAAACACTGAAGCTTTCTTT.

V and J are TRBV25-1 and TRBJ2-1, with 8 bases matching TRBD1. Germline values: CDR1 MGHDK, CDR2 SYGVNS. The CDR3 length is 14 residues. V shed 9 bases, J shed 8 bases, and the junction held 12 bases outside the gene matches. DNA for the CDR3: TGTGCCAGTGATGGGGGCAGGGGGCGACATGAGCAGTTCTTC. It translates to CASDGGRGRHEQFF.

The chain joins TRBV19 to TRBJ2-7, with 11 bases that match TRBD2. The CDR3 sequence is 16 residues long. The V and J ends lost 1 base and 0 bases, in that order; junction bases with no gene match: 2. Germline V gene lookup returns CDR1 LNHDA and CDR2 SQIVND (reference sequence). For the CDR3, the DNA is TGTGCCAGTAGTATAGCCGGGACTAGCGGCTCCTACGAGCAGTACTTC. Protein sequence: CASSIAGTSGSYEQYF.

The chain carries TRBV4-1 and TRBJ2-3, with TRBD1 matching 9 bases. The CDR3 has 17 amino acids. V shed 3 bases and J 2 bases; nucleotides not matched to a gene: 9. Germline V lookup: CDR1 MGHRA, CDR2 YSYEKL. The CDR3 spells CASSQRTGAFITDTQYF. CDR3 in DNA: TGCGCCAGCAGCCAGAGGACAGGGGCCTTCATCACAGATACGCAGTATTTT.

In DNA, the CDR3 is TGTGCCAGCGGGGGGTGGACAGATACGCAGTATTTT. Its translation is CASGGWTDTQYF. V usage is TRBV2 and J usage is TRBJ2-3; maybe TRBD2 (6 bases). Per germline, CDR1 SNHLY and CDR2 FYNNEI. The CDR3 length is 12 residues. V gave up 8 bases and J gave up 3 bases, with 9 bases separating them.

This clone was counted only a few times. The chain recombines TRBV28 with TRBJ1-6, with D maybe TRBD1 (5 bases). This CDR3 has 14 amino acids. Germline V lookup: CDR1 MDHEN, CDR2 SYDVKM. Trimming removed 7 bases at V and 8 bases at J, with 15 bases between. CDR3 nucleotide sequence: TGTGCCAGCACCCCCCAGGGTCCGGATTCACCCCTCCACTTT. The encoded protein is CASTPQGPDSPLHF.

This chain links TRBV4-1 with TRBJ2-7; TRBD2 matches at 12 bases. Germline CDR1 and CDR2: MGHRA and YSYEKL. The CDR3 loop spans 15 amino acids. The V gene end was trimmed by 3 bases and the J gene end by 4 bases; junction bases not matched to a gene: 4. CDR3 sequence reads: CASSQASGGAYEQYF. The CDR3 nucleotides read TGCGCCAGCAGCCAGGCTAGCGGGGGGGCTTACGAGCAGTACTTC.

This chain joins TRBV19 and TRBJ2-1; 8 bases are a match to TRBD2. J lost 11 bases, V lost 5 bases, and 11 bases had no gene match. This CDR3 is 14 amino acids long. CDR1 LNHDA and CDR2 SQIVND come from the germline V gene (reference sequence). The CDR3 region is CASSSGLEYGKQFF. CDR3 nucleotides: TGTGCCAGTAGTTCGGGACTAGAATACGGCAAGCAGTTCTTC. Supplemented by reference TRBV19 and TRBJ2-1, the full variable domain reads DGGITQSPKYLFRKEGQNVTLSCEQNLNHDAMYWYRQDPGQGLRLIYYSQIVNDFQKGDIAEGYSVSREKKESFPLTVTSAQKNPTAFYLCASSSGLEYGKQFFGPGTRLTVL.

This chain uses TRBV27 with TRBJ2-7, with D perhaps matching TRBD1 (6 bases). Trimming cost V 6 bases and J 4 bases, with 10 bases left between them. The germline gives CDR1 MNHEY, CDR2 SMNVEV (reference sequence). This CDR3 comprises 12 residues. DNA for the CDR3: TGTGCCAGCAGGGGGACAACTTACGAGCAGTACTTC. Amino acids: CASRGTTYEQYF.

The chain is built from TRBV28 and TRBJ1-2; D possibly corresponds to TRBD1 (5 bases). The germline V gene encodes CDR1 MDHEN and CDR2 SYDVKM. Trimming cost V 3 bases and J 0 bases, with 11 bases left between them. This CDR3 contains 15 residues. CDR3 region: CASSFLGRTNYGYTF. CDR3 nucleotides: TGTGCCAGCAGTTTCTTGGGGCGGACTAACTATGGCTACACCTTC.

This clone appeared once. The chain joins TRBV20-1 to TRBJ2-1; 8 nucleotides match TRBD2. This CDR3 has 11 residues. J gave up 7 bases and V 6 bases, and 2 bases lay outside the gene matches. Germline V gene sequence: CDR1 DFQATT, CDR2 SNEGSKA (reference sequence). CDR3 sequence (DNA): TGCAGTGCGAGACTAGCGAATGAGCAGTTCTTC. Protein: CSARLANEQFF.

J is TRBJ1-3 and V is TRBV7-3; D is ambiguous. Germline CDR1 reads SGHTA; CDR2 reads FQGTGA. V was pared by 5 bases and J by 0 bases, with 8 bases between. The CDR3 consists of 14 residues. This chain's CDR3 is CASSTATSGNTIYF. CDR3 in DNA: TGTGCCAGCAGCACAGCTACCTCTGGAAACACCATATATTTT.

The V call is TRBV5-1, the J call TRBJ2-5; D remains ambiguous. V was cut by 0 bases and J by 2 bases, with 8 bases left in between. This CDR3 is built from 14 residues. The germline V gene encodes CDR1 SGHRS and CDR2 YFSETQ. The CDR3 loop is CASSLVAEQETQYF. In DNA, the CDR3 is TGCGCCAGCAGCTTGGTGGCGGAACAAGAGACCCAGTACTTC.

The chain links TRBV5-4 to TRBJ2-2, with 9 bases lining up with TRBD1. In germline, CDR1 is SGHNT, CDR2 YYREEE (reference sequence). The length of the CDR3 is 15 residues. Trimming at V came to 4 bases and at J to 5 bases, leaving 6 bases not matched to a gene. The CDR3 nucleotides read TGTGCCAGCAGCACTGGACAGGGGAGGACCGGGGAGCTGTTTTTT. The encoded protein is CASSTGQGRTGELFF.

There are a few counts of this clone. The J gene is TRBJ1-2, the V gene TRBV29-1, with D maybe TRBD1 (6 bases). V lost 4 bases and J 5 bases, leaving 23 bases between the germline ends. The CDR3 contains 16 residues. The germline V gene encodes CDR1 SQVTM and CDR2 ANQGSEA. CDR3 loop: CSVGSRDNGFFYGYTF. Written as DNA, the CDR3 is TGCAGCGTTGGTTCCCGGGACAACGGGTTCTTTTATGGCTACACCTTC.

The chain couples TRBV27 to TRBJ2-7; 8 positions agree with TRBD2. CDR1 MNHEY and CDR2 SMNVEV come from the germline V gene (reference sequence). The CDR3 is 15 residues long. Trimming took 7 bases from V and 3 from J; bases not matched to a gene: 11. DNA for the CDR3: TGTGCCAGCACCCAAACCAGCGGGGGCCGCTACGAGCAGTACTTC. This gives the protein CASTQTSGGRYEQYF.

This chain links TRBV6-6 with TRBJ2-7; 7 bases match TRBD1. The germline V gene encodes CDR1 MNHNY and CDR2 SVGAGI (reference sequence). The V and J ends lost 2 bases and 7 bases, in that order; junction bases with no gene match: 5. The CDR3 spans 13 residues. The CDR3 DNA reads as TGTGCCAGCAGTTACGCAGGGGGTGATGAGCAGTACTTC. Translated, it gives CASSYAGGDEQYF.

The chain uses TRBV19 and TRBJ2-1; the match to TRBD2 covers 12 bases. V dropped 3 bases and J dropped 7; count of bases not matched to a gene: 7. Germline V gives CDR1 LNHDA, CDR2 SQIVND (reference sequence). This CDR3 spans 16 amino acids. The chain's CDR3 is CASSISGLAGLNEQFF. The CDR3 nucleotides read TGTGCCAGTAGTATTTCCGGACTAGCGGGACTGAATGAGCAGTTCTTC.

This clone was recorded many times. The CDR3: CASSMGGGWETQYF. The CDR3 DNA sequence: TGTGCCAGTAGTATGGGGGGAGGTTGGGAGACCCAGTACTTC. V is TRBV19 and J is TRBJ2-5; D is possibly TRBD2 (6 bases). The V end lost 3 bases, the J end lost 5 bases, and 13 bases lay between the germline ends. The CDR3 length is 14 residues. Germline assignment: CDR1 LNHDA and CDR2 SQIVND (reference sequence).

V gene TRBV5-4 combines with J gene TRBJ1-3; D ambiguous. Trimming took off 4 bases at V and 5 bases at J, with 13 bases between the two ends. The CDR3 contains 14 residues. Germline values: CDR1 SGHNT, CDR2 YYREEE (reference sequence). CDR3 sequence reads: CASSPDTGRNTIYF. The CDR3 DNA reads as TGTGCCAGCAGCCCGGATACGGGGAGAAACACCATATATTTT.

There are a few counts of this clone. The chain uses TRBV27 and TRBJ2-3, with D perhaps matching TRBD1 (5 bases). Between the trimmed V and J ends, which lost 5 bases and 2 bases, there was a span of 11 bases. Germline-derived CDR1 and CDR2 are MNHEY and SMNVEV (reference sequence). The CDR3 sequence is 14 residues long. As DNA, the CDR3 is TGTGCCAGCAGTACCGGACACATCACAGATACGCAGTATTTT. Amino acid sequence: CASSTGHITDTQYF.

This clone appeared once. V gene TRBV19 combines with J gene TRBJ2-1; TRBD2 matches 7 bases. This CDR3 comprises 15 residues. V was pared by 5 bases and J by 6 bases, with 10 bases of the junction left unmatched. Germline CDR1 reads LNHDA; CDR2 reads SQIVND (reference sequence). CDR3 in amino acids: CASSATGTGGNEQFF. The DNA for the CDR3 is TGTGCCAGTAGTGCTACCGGGACGGGGGGCAATGAGCAGTTCTTC. Filled out from reference TRBV19 and TRBJ2-1, the complete variable domain reads DGGITQSPKYLFRKEGQNVTLSCEQNLNHDAMYWYRQDPGQGLRLIYYSQIVNDFQKGDIAEGYSVSREKKESFPLTVTSAQKNPTAFYLCASSATGTGGNEQFFGPGTRLTVL.